The 3 T cell receptor beta chains below were found in one sample sequenced in a study of tumor and adjacent non-tumor tissue in lung cancer. The library came from three nested PCR rounds adapted from ARM-PCR protocols. TCRdb redid the calling of the multiplex PCR reads with MiXCR, one entry per CDR3 protein. The data show about 110,000 distinct CDR3 sequences, about 75% seen once. This sample's RNA came from whole unsorted tissue. Material for sequencing was lung tumor tissue. The receptor source for this set is a woman aged 55-70 years with non-small cell lung cancer.

The chain carries TRBV29-1 and TRBJ1-1; D might be TRBD1 (5 bases). CDR1 SQVTM and CDR2 ANQGSEA come from the germline V gene. The CDR3 covers 13 residues. With 8 bases removed from V and 0 bases from J, the gap between germline ends came to 13 bases. The CDR3 region has the DNA TGCAGCACCGGACATATTATGAACACTGAAGCTTTCTTT. Its translation: CSTGHIMNTEAFF.

This clonotype appeared a single time. This chain uses TRBV6-2 or TRBV6-3 with TRBJ2-7; maybe TRBD1 (5 bases). V lost 11 bases to trimming and J lost 3 bases, with 26 bases between them. CDR3 length equals 16 residues. Looked up from germline, CDR1 is MNHEY and CDR2 is SVGEGT. The CDR3 region has the DNA TGTGCCTGCATTTACTCGTTACAGGCTCCTTACTACGAGCAGTACTTC. It is translated as CACIYSLQAPYYEQYF.

On this clonotype: Compared with germline, one end of the junction differs, possibly owing to a read error. The rearrangement joins TRBV11-1 to TRBJ2-1; 7 positions agree with TRBD2. The germline V gene has CDR1 SGHAT and CDR2 FQDESV (reference sequence). The CDR3 totals 12 residues. This chain's CDR3 is CASSPRGDDQFF. DNA of the CDR3: TGTGCCAGCAGCCCACGGGGGGATGATCAGTTCTTC.